This entry features one T cell receptor (beta chain) sequence. The junction shows a germline mismatch at one end, possibly a read error. The sample comes from a study of blood T cell repertoires in COVID-19. Study-level background: Material from acute and convalescent COVID-19 was sourced from the United States, Italy and Spain. T cells, B-cell-depleted T cells, or PBMCs provided the cDNA or gDNA that served as material.

Germline assignment: CDR1 MNHNY and CDR2 SVGAGI (reference sequence). The CDR3 consists of 14 residues. Sequenced by immunoSEQ multiplex PCR; TCRdb stores in-frame clones only, minus some. The profile shows 170,000 or so clones, 80% to 85% of them singletons. This sequence originates from a man between 18 and 29 years old with active or convalescent COVID-19. The source material was peripheral blood. The chain joins TRBV6-6 to TRBJ1-2; the D is unclear. The CDR3 sequence: CASSYRAHGGDSPF. For the CDR3, the DNA is TGTGCCAGCAGTTACCGGGCACACGGAGGCGACTCACCCTTC.